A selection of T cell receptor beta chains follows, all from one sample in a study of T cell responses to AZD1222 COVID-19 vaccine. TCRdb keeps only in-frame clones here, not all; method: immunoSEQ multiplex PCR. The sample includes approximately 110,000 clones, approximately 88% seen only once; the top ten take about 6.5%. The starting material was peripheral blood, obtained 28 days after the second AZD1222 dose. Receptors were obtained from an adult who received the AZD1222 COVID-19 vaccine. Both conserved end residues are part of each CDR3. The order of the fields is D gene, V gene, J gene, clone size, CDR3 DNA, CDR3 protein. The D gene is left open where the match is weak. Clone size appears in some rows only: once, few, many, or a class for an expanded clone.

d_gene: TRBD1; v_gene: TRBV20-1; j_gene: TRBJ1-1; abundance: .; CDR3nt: TGCAGTGCTAGTCTGGCGGGACAGGATGGCACTGAAGCTTTCTTT; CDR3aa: CSASLAGQDGTEAFF
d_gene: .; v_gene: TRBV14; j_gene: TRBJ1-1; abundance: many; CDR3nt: TGTGCCAATGGACAGTACACTGAAGCTTTCTTT; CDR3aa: CANGQYTEAFF
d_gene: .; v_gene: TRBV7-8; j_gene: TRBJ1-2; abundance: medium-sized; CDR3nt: TGTGCCAGCAGCCCCGGCGTGGGCGTTTCTAACTATGGCTACACCTTC; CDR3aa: CASSPGVGVSNYGYTF
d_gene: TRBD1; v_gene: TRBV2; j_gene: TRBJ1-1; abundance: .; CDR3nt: TGTGCCAGCAGGGGGATACAGGGGCTTGAAGCTTTCTTT; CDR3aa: CASRGIQGLEAFF
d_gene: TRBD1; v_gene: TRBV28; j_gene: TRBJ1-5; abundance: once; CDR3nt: TGTGCCAGCAGTTTAGGCTTTTTGAGGGACAGCGTAAATCAGCCCCAGCATTTT; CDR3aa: CASSLGFLRDSVNQPQHF
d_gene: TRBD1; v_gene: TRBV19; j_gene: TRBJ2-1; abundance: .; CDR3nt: TGTGCCAGTAGTATGGGGTGGGGACAGGCTTACAATGAGCAGTTCTTC; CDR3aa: CASSMGWGQAYNEQFF
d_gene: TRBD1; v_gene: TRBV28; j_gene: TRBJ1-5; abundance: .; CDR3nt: TGTGCCAGCAGTGCGGGACAGGGGCTAAATCAGCCCCAGCATTTT; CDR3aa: CASSAGQGLNQPQHF
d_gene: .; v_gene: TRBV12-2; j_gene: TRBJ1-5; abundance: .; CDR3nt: TGTGCAAGTCGCTCGGGGGATGGGGACTCTTGCAATCAGCCCCAGCATTTT; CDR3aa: CASRSGDGDSCNQPQHF
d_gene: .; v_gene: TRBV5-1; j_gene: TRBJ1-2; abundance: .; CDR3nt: TGCGCCAGCAGCTTGGGGACAGTTTTAGGCTACACCTTC; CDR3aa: CASSLGTVLGYTF
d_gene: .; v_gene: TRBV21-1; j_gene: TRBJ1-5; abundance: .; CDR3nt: TGTGCCAGCAGCATCAGGGAGAAGAGCAATCAGCCCCAGCATTTT; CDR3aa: CASSIREKSNQPQHF
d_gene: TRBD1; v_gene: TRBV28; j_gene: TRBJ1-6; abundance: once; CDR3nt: TGTGCCAGCACCCTAGGACAGGGGAGCTATTCACCCCTCCACTTT; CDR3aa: CASTLGQGSYSPLHF
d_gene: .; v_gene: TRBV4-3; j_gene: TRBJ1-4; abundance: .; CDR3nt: TGCGCCAGCAGCCAAGTACAGAGGGAAAATGAAAAACTGTTTTTT; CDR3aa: CASSQVQRENEKLFF
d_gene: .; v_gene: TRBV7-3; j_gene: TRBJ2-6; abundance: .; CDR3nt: TGTGCCAGCAGCCCTAGTGGGAGCTCTGGGGCCAACGTCCTGACTTTC; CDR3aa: CASSPSGSSGANVLTF
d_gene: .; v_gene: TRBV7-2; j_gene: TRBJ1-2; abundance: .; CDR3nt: TGTGCCAGCAGCTTAGTCAATGGGGGCGCTTTTGGCTACACCTTC; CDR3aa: CASSLVNGGAFGYTF
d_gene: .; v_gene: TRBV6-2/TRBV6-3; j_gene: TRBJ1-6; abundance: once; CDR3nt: TGTGCCAGCAGTTGGAGGGGAAGGGGAGATTCACCCCTCCACTTT; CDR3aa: CASSWRGRGDSPLHF
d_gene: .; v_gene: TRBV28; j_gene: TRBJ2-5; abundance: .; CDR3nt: TGTGCCAGCAGTCCGCTGGAGGGGAGAGGCCCAGAGACCCAGTACTTC; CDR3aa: CASSPLEGRGPETQYF
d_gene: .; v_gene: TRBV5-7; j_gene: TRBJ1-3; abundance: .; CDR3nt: TGTGCCAGCAGCCCGTGGGGGGCTCGAGGAAACACCATATATTTT; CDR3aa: CASSPWGARGNTIYF
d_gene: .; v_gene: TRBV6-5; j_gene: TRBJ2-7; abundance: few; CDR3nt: TGTGCCAGCAGCAGGCAAACTAGCTCCTACGAGCAGTACTTC; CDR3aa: CASSRQTSSYEQYF
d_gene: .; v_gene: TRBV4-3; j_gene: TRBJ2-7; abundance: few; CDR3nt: TGCGCCAGCAGCCAAGGGTTAGGGACGGACCACGAGCAGTACTTC; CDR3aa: CASSQGLGTDHEQYF
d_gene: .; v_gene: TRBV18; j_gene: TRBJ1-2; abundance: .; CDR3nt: TGTGCCAGCTCCGTGGACGAACTATATGGCTACACCTTC; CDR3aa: CASSVDELYGYTF
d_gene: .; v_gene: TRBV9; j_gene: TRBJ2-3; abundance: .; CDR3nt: TGTGCCAGCAGCGTAGAGGGTGGCACAGATACGCAGTATTTT; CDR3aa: CASSVEGGTDTQYF
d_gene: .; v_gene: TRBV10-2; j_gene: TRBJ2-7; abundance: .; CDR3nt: TGCGCCAGCGGCGGGGTCCCCTACGAGCAGTACTTC; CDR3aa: CASGGVPYEQYF
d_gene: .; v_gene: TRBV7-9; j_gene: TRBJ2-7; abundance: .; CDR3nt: TGTGCCAGCAGCTCCAGGGGATACGAGCAGTACTTC; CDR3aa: CASSSRGYEQYF
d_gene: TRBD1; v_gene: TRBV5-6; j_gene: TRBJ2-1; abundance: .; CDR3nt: TGTGCCAGCAGCTTAACAGGGGCATACAATGAGCAGTTCTTC; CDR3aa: CASSLTGAYNEQFF
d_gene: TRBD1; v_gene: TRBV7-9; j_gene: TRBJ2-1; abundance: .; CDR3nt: TGTGCCAGCAGCTTTTCAGGGGGCAATGAGCAGTTCTTC; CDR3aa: CASSFSGGNEQFF
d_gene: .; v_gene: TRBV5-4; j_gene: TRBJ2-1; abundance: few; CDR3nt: TGTGCCAGCAGCTTGGGTCTGGGCCAGGGGACAATCAATGAGCAGTTCTTC; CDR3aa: CASSLGLGQGTINEQFF
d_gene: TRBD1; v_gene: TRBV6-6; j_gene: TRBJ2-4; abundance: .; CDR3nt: TGTGCCAGCAGTCACCGGGACAGGGGTGCGAACATTCAGTACTTC; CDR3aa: CASSHRDRGANIQYF
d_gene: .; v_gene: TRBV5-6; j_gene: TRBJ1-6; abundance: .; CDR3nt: TGTGCCAGCAGCTTAGTGAGCTCCTATAATTCACCCCTCCACTTT; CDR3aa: CASSLVSSYNSPLHF
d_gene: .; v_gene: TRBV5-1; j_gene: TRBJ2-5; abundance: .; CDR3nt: TGCGCCAGCAGCTCCGGGACACAGGGAGAGACCCAGTACTTC; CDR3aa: CASSSGTQGETQYF
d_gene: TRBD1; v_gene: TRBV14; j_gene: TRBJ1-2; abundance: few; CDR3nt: TGTGCCAGCAGCCGGCTAGGACAGGGGAACGGCTATGGCTACACCTTC; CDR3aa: CASSRLGQGNGYGYTF
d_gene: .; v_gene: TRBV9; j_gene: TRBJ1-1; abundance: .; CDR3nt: TGTGCCAGCAGCGTAGAGGGTGTCTCGAACACTGAAGCTTTCTTT; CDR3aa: CASSVEGVSNTEAFF
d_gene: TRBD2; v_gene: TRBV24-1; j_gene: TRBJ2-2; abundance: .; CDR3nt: TGTGCCACCAGTGAAACTACTAGCGGGGTCATGACCGGGGAGCTGTTTTTT; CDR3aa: CATSETTSGVMTGELFF
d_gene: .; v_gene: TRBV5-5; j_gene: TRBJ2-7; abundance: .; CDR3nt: TGTGCCAGCAGCCGCTCGGGCTCCTTGGAGCAGTACTTC; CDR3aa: CASSRSGSLEQYF
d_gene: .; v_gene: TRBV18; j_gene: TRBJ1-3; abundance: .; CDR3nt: TGTGCCAGCTCGTCAGATCAGGGGTACTCTGGAAACACCATATATTTT; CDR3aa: CASSSDQGYSGNTIYF
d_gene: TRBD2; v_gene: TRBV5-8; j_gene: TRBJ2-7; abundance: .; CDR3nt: TGTGCCAGCAGCCCTAGCGGGGGCTACTTATACGAGCAGTACTTC; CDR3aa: CASSPSGGYLYEQYF
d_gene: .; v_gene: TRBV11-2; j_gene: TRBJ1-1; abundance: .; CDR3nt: TGTGCCAGCAGCTTATTGGGGGGCGCGGCTGAAGCTTTCTTT; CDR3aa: CASSLLGGAAEAFF
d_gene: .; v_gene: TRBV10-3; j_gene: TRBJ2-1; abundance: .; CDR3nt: TGTGCCATCAGTGATAGGGGCGGAGGGGCGGGCAATGAGCAGTTCTTC; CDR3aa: CAISDRGGGAGNEQFF
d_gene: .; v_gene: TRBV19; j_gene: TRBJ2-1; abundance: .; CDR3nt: TGTGCCAGTAGTATAGATGGGGGGCGGAATGAGCAGTTCTTC; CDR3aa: CASSIDGGRNEQFF
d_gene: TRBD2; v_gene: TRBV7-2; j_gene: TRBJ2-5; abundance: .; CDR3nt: TGTGCCAGCAGCTTAGGAGCGGGGGCTGAGACCCAGTACTTC; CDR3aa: CASSLGAGAETQYF
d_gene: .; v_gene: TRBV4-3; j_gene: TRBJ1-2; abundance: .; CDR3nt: TGCGCCAGCAGCCTCCAGGGTCTTGGCTACACCTTC; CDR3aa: CASSLQGLGYTF
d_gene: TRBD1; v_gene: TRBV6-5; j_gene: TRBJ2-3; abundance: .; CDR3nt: TGTGCCAGCAGTTGGGGACAGATAGATACGCAGTATTTT; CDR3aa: CASSWGQIDTQYF
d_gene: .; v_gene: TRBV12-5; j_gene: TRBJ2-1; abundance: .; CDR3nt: TGTGCTAGTGGTAATCCTGACAGAAGTTCCTACAATGAGCAGTTCTTC; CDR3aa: CASGNPDRSSYNEQFF
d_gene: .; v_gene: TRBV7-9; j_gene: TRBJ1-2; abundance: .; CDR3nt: TGTGCCAGCAGCTTAACGCGAGGGAATGGCTACACCTTC; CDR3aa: CASSLTRGNGYTF
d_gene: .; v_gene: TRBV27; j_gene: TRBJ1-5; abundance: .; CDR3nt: TGTGCCAGCAGTTCCCACCCCTCCGGAGATCAGCCCCAGCATTTT; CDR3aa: CASSSHPSGDQPQHF
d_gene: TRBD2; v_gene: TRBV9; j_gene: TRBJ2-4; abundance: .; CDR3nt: TGTGCCAGCAGCGTAGACGGGGGGGCCGACATTCAGTACTTC; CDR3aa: CASSVDGGADIQYF
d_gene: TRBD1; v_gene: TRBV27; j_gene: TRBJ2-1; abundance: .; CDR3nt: TGTGCCAGCAGTAAGGACAGGGCTTGGTCCTACAATGAGCAGTTCTTC; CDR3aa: CASSKDRAWSYNEQFF
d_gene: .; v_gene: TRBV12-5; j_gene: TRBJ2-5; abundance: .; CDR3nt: TGTGCTAGTGCCTCAGGAACAGGAGAAGAGACCCAGTACTTC; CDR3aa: CASASGTGEETQYF
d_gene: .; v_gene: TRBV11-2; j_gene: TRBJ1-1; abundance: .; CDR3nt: TGTGCCAGCAGCACTAACCAGGGAGAGAACACTGAAGCTTTCTTT; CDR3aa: CASSTNQGENTEAFF
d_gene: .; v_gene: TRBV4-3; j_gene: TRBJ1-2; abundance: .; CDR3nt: TGCGCCAGCAGCCAAAATACAGGGTACTATGGCTACACCTTC; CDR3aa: CASSQNTGYYGYTF
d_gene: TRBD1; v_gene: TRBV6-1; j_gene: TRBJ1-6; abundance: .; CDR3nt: TGTGCCAGCAGTGATACGCGACAGGGGTTATATAATTCACCCCTCCACTTT; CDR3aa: CASSDTRQGLYNSPLHF